Listed below are T cell receptor beta chains from one sample, sequenced in a study of cytomegalovirus exposure and HLA in healthy donors. TCRdb keeps only in-frame clones here, not all; method: immunoSEQ multiplex PCR. The sample lists approximately 220,000 clones, 82% seen once, with about 6.4% in the top ten. Sequencing input: PBMCs. These receptors were taken from a man aged 40-50 years in good health and CMV-seropositive. Both conserved end residues are part of each CDR3. A D gene is named only where the DNA matches it firmly. Clone size is not always given. Where it is, it says once, few, many or a class for expanded clones.

>-|TRBV7-2|TRBJ2-1|-
TGTGCCAGCAGCCGCAGTAGGGGCAATGAGCAGTTCTTC
CASSRSRGNEQFF
>-|TRBV5-8|TRBJ1-2|-
TGTGCCAGCAGCTTGGGGCCGACAATTAACTATGGCTACACCTTC
CASSLGPTINYGYTF
>-|TRBV7-9|TRBJ2-3|-
TGTGCCAGCAGCCCCCGCGTCCCTGCGACAGATACGCAGTATTTT
CASSPRVPATDTQYF
>TRBD1|TRBV11-3|TRBJ1-1|-
TGTGCCAGCAGCGCAGGGACAGGAGAAATGAACACTGAAGCTTTCTTT
CASSAGTGEMNTEAFF
>-|TRBV6-5|TRBJ2-5|-
TGTGCCAGCAGGGGAGACATGAGAGAGACCCAGTACTTC
CASRGDMRETQYF
>-|TRBV19|TRBJ1-1|-
TGTGCCAGTAGCCTCAGGGAGAACACTGAAGCTTTCTTT
CASSLRENTEAFF
>TRBD1|TRBV5-1|TRBJ2-7|-
TGCGCCAGCAGCGTAGCGACAGGGGCCAGCTCCTACGAGCAGTACTTC
CASSVATGASSYEQYF
>TRBD2|TRBV5-6|TRBJ2-5|-
TGTGCCAGCAGCCGCAGACTAGCGGTACAAGAGACCCAGTACTTC
CASSRRLAVQETQYF
>-|TRBV6-5|TRBJ2-5|-
TGTGCCAGCAGTCGGGACATACAAGAGACCCAGTACTTC
CASSRDIQETQYF
>-|TRBV5-1|TRBJ2-5|-
TGCGCCAGCAGCTTGATTGGGAGTACAGAGACCCAGTACTTC
CASSLIGSTETQYF
>-|TRBV7-3|TRBJ1-5|-
TGTGCCAGCAGCTTAACTCGGGATCAGCCCCAGCATTTT
CASSLTRDQPQHF
>TRBD2|TRBV5-1|TRBJ2-2|-
TGCGCCAGCAGCTTGCGGCGGGAGGGGCCCGGGGAGCTGTTTTTT
CASSLRREGPGELFF
>TRBD2|TRBV6-5|TRBJ2-3|few
TGTGCCAGCAGCCCCGTACTAGCGGGCACAGATACGCAGTATTTT
CASSPVLAGTDTQYF
>TRBD1|TRBV30|TRBJ1-6|-
TGTGCCTGGAACCGGGACAGCAATAATTCACCCCTCCACTTT
CAWNRDSNNSPLHF
>TRBD1|TRBV5-5|TRBJ2-7|once
TGTGCCAGCAGCTTGGCCCAGGGGGCCACCTACGAGCAGTACTTC
CASSLAQGATYEQYF
>TRBD2|TRBV6-6|TRBJ2-1|-
TGTGCCAGCAGTTTCGGGACTAGCGGGGTAAATGAGCAGTTCTTC
CASSFGTSGVNEQFF
>TRBD1|TRBV19|TRBJ2-1|-
TGTGCCAGTTCCTTCAGGGGGCTGGGGAATGAGCAGTTCTTC
CASSFRGLGNEQFF
>TRBD1|TRBV6-5|TRBJ2-1|-
TGTGCCAGCAGTTCGGACAGGGCCTCGCAGTTCTTC
CASSSDRASQFF
>TRBD1|TRBV7-9|TRBJ2-1|-
TGTGCCAGCAGCTTTACCGGGACAGGGGTCAATGAGCAGTTCTTC
CASSFTGTGVNEQFF
>-|TRBV18|TRBJ1-3|-
TGTGCCAGCTCAGAGGAACAAGGCCTCTCTGGAAACACCATATATTTT
CASSEEQGLSGNTIYF
>TRBD2|TRBV7-2|TRBJ2-7|-
TGTGCCAGCAGCTTAAGGACTAGCGGAATCTATATGGGCCACGAGCAGTACTTC
CASSLRTSGIYMGHEQYF
>TRBD2|TRBV29-1|TRBJ2-1|once
TGCAGCGTTGATGAGACTAGCGGGAGGGCCATTGAGCAGTTCTTC
CSVDETSGRAIEQFF
>-|TRBV30|TRBJ2-7|-
TGTGCCTGGGGACTTGCTGACGAGCAGTACTTC
CAWGLADEQYF
>-|TRBV21-1|TRBJ1-4|-
TGTGCCAGCACCGGGGGGCGGGCTAATGAAAAACTGTTTTTT
CASTGGRANEKLFF
>-|TRBV11-2|TRBJ2-5|-
TGTGCCAGCAACTTGGGCTACCAAGAGACCCAGTACTTC
CASNLGYQETQYF
>TRBD1|TRBV5-1|TRBJ2-1|-
TGCGCCAGCAGCTTGGTCACAGGGGGCAATGAGCAGTTCTTC
CASSLVTGGNEQFF
>-|TRBV5-1|TRBJ2-6|-
TGCGCCAGCAGCTTGGGGAGGGCTGGGGCCAACGTCCTGACTTTC
CASSLGRAGANVLTF
>TRBD2|TRBV15|TRBJ2-7|few
TGTGCCACCAGCAGAGTTGCGGGAGCTAGCGAGCAGTACTTC
CATSRVAGASEQYF
>-|TRBV29-1|TRBJ1-1|-
TGCAGCGTTGGGGAGGAGGGACTGATGAACACTGAAGCTTTCTTT
CSVGEEGLMNTEAFF
>-|TRBV9|TRBJ2-3|-
TGTGCCAGCACAAGGGAGTTGGGGAGTCAATCTAGCACAGATACGCAGTATTTT
CASTRELGSQSSTDTQYF
>TRBD2|TRBV10-1|TRBJ2-1|-
TGCGCCAGCAGTGGTTCATACGGGACTCGGGGAGGGTACAATGAGCAGTTCTTC
CASSGSYGTRGGYNEQFF
>-|TRBV30|TRBJ1-1|few
TGTGCCTGTACAGCCACCCTCATGAACACTGAAGCTTTCTTT
CACTATLMNTEAFF
>TRBD2|TRBV11-3|TRBJ2-2|-
TGTGCCAGCAGCCCGACTAGCGGGAGTTCCGGGGAGCTGTTTTTT
CASSPTSGSSGELFF
>-|TRBV10-3|TRBJ1-2|-
TGTGCCATCAGTGAGTCTGGTCGCCGGGACACCAATAACTATGGCTACACCTTC
CAISESGRRDTNNYGYTF
>-|TRBV10-2|TRBJ2-1|-
TGCGCCAGCAGTGAGTCGAGGTCCTACAATGAGCAGTTCTTC
CASSESRSYNEQFF
>-|TRBV6-6|TRBJ2-7|-
TGTGCCAGCAGTCTCCAGGGTTTTCGCTACGAGCAGTACTTC
CASSLQGFRYEQYF
>-|TRBV11-2|TRBJ1-1|-
TGTGCCAGCAGCTTATTTACGGGACACGCAAACACTGAAGCTTTCTTT
CASSLFTGHANTEAFF
>-|TRBV5-6|TRBJ1-2|-
TGTGCCAGCAGCTCCGACAGAATCTATGGCTACACCTTC
CASSSDRIYGYTF
>-|TRBV15|TRBJ2-1|-
TGTGCCACCAGCAGAACGCTAGAGGATGAGCAGTTCTTC
CATSRTLEDEQFF
>-|TRBV4-1|TRBJ1-1|-
TGCGCCAGCAGCCAAGGATTGGCAGGGTACACTGAAGCTTTCTTT
CASSQGLAGYTEAFF
>-|TRBV5-1|TRBJ2-1|-
TGCGCCAGCAGCGTAACGGGAACGTACAATGAGCAGTTCTTC
CASSVTGTYNEQFF
>-|TRBV7-6|TRBJ2-7|-
TGTGCCAGCAGCTTAGGGTCTAGCAGTAAGCAGTACTTC
CASSLGSSSKQYF
>TRBD1|TRBV5-6|TRBJ1-1|few
TGTGCCAGCAGCGACGACAGGGGGCTCAACACTGAAGCTTTCTTT
CASSDDRGLNTEAFF
>TRBD2|TRBV6-6|TRBJ2-5|-
TGTGCCAGCAGTTACCGCGGGAGGGCCGATGAGACCCAGTACTTC
CASSYRGRADETQYF
>-|TRBV7-9|TRBJ1-2|-
TGTGCCAGCAGCCCGGAATGGTCCAGGGCAGGGTACGATGGCTACACCTTC
CASSPEWSRAGYDGYTF
>TRBD1|TRBV19|TRBJ1-2|-
TGTGCCAGTAGTATCCCCGGGACAGGGGGCAAAGGCTACACCTTC
CASSIPGTGGKGYTF
>-|TRBV2|TRBJ1-5|few
TGTGCCAGCAGTTACTACAATCAGCCCCAGCATTTT
CASSYYNQPQHF